This paragraph reports one T cell receptor beta chain. Its antigen is unknown. The CDR3 totals 15 residues. From germline, CDR1 is SGHTA and CDR2 FQGNSA. J was trimmed by 4 bases and V by 5 bases; bases with no gene match: 8. Profiling that covered TCR beta VDJ and CDR3 relied on genomic DNA as its template. One entry per CDR3 protein results from TCRdb running MiXCR on the reads. The table records over 250,000 distinct CDR3 sequences, about three fifths of them present only once. The data are from a study of CD8+CD57+ T cells in acquired aplastic anemia. Study-wide results and caveats: Patients and healthy controls showed no significant CD8+ Simpson's diversity difference. Found in both controls and patients were fewer than 35 CD8+ CDR3 sequences.

Previously, flow cytometry had revealed CD8+CD57+ cell expansion in the patients chosen for sequencing. Severe acquired aplastic anemia was present in every patient. Patients were treatment-naive when blood was sampled. The chain couples TRBV7-2 to TRBJ2-1, with 7 positions matching TRBD1. Sequencing was carried out using sorted CD4+, CD8+, or CD8+CD57+ T cells (not recorded which) from PBMCs. This sequence originates from a human donor with aplastic anemia. The CDR3 coding sequence is TGTGCCAGCAGCAACCGGGACAGAGGATACAATGAGCAGTTCTTC. Translation gives CASSNRDRGYNEQFF.